This TCR beta chain was captured by sequencing in a study of post-analysis software for immune sequencing data (dated by TCRdb to the mid-2010s). Background on the whole study: Relapsing-remitting, secondary progressive and progressive-relapsing multiple sclerosis were recorded as disease courses, and subtype annotation was lacking for some patients. Patient repertoires were compared against roughly 10 previously published healthy control repertoires from donors aged roughly 6 to 26 years. A subset of samples was prepared in parallel using single-end sample barcoding, then pooled and co-amplified after Illumina adapter ligation. The study at large found these results: Four to six TRBV segments, including TRBV5-6, TRBV5-1 and TRBV20-1, were significantly more frequent in patients than controls. Direct clustering with F measure revealed strong co-clustering of samples prepared in the same batch, which led to a batch-effect correction. The multiple sclerosis patient group was slightly younger than the control group. Compared with controls, multiple sclerosis patients had significantly lower normalized Chao1 diversity, a finding suggesting substantial peripheral T-cell clonal expansion.

The CDR3 runs 13 residues from the cysteine to the phenylalanine. Only the CDR3 portion is preserved as DNA: 39 bases, with reading frame beginning at the first base. In the germline V gene, CDR1 corresponds to SNHLY and CDR2 to FYNNEI. V and J are trimmed by 8 bases and 0 bases, and the gene matches miss 4 bases of the junction. To demonstrate the VDJtools post-analysis software, the study profiled TCR beta repertoires from the peripheral blood of 10 to 15 young patients with multiple sclerosis. Multiple sclerosis patients were children and adolescents aged about 6 to 15 years. This clonotype appeared a few times. Its antigen is not yet known. Per-nucleotide qualities are absent, and no much larger clonotype sits a single base away. The library was made by PCR. Sequenced using an Illumina HiSeq 2500. To reduce PCR and sequencing biases, unique molecular identifiers were built into the TCR beta cDNA libraries. Every 1 to 10 million input T cells yielded 500,000 or so cDNA molecules, meaning each molecule approximated one T cell. The same protocol used for the earlier healthy control dataset was applied to prepare and sequence the patient libraries. Within a given batch, samples were prepared together, multiplexed and sequenced on the same HiSeq lane. In the source study's methods: MIGEC was used to process the raw barcoded reads, and molecular identifier groups with only a single read were discarded before consensus assembly and CDR3 extraction. Clonotype tables were post-analysed with VDJtools, and diversity was normalized by down-sampling all datasets to the smallest sample size. In repertoire overlap clustering, CDR3 amino acid sequences, but not nucleotide sequences, were matched to correct batch-related cross-sample contamination. TCRdb ran its own pipeline on the public reads, namely fastp trimming at Q25 and MiXCR clone calling, and kept in-frame beta chains. Rows with one shared CDR3 protein collapse into an entry with the most common genes and DNA. These V and J calls derive from TCRdb rather than the authors' analysis. Across this sample there are more than 500,000 distinct CDR3 sequences, with under 40% seen only once. The ten top clones hold approximately 6% of the sample.

The rearrangement combines TRBV2 with TRBJ2-7, with 7 middle bases fitting TRBD2. The TCR originated in a girl under 18 with multiple sclerosis. Source material: blood. The CDR3 amino acid sequence is: CASGEGYSYEQYF. The bases are TGTGCCAGCGGGGAGGGGTACTCCTACGAGCAGTACTTC.